This entry lists 4 T cell receptor beta chains sequenced from one sample in a study of response to subunit inactivated influenza vaccine. TCRdb recomputed calls from the RT-PCR reads with MiXCR, one row per CDR3 protein. This table has 170,000 or so distinct CDR3 sequences, roughly 10% appearing once. Sequencing was performed on CD8+ T cells sorted from PBMCs, taken approximately 25 months after vaccination. The source is a man between 50 and 70 years old who received an inactivated influenza vaccine.

V gene TRBV4-3 combines with J gene TRBJ2-3; D uncertain. V lost 4 bases and J 0 bases, leaving 11 bases between the germline ends. This CDR3 comprises 15 residues. Per germline, CDR1 LGHNA and CDR2 YSLEER. The CDR3 loop is CASSRDGISTDTQYF. DNA for the CDR3: TGCGCCAGCAGCCGCGACGGCATTAGCACAGATACGCAGTATTTT.

V is TRBV4-2 and J is TRBJ2-5; D may correspond to TRBD1 or TRBD2 (6 bases each). The V end lost 4 bases, the J end lost 2 bases, and 17 bases lay between the germline ends. Germline V gene lookup returns CDR1 LGHNA and CDR2 YNFKEQ. The CDR3 is 16 amino acids. CDR3 region: CASSPLEGQGQETQYF. DNA of the CDR3: TGTGCCAGCAGCCCGCTGGAGGGCCAGGGGCAAGAGACCCAGTACTTC.

This clonotype has ten or more counts. The chain recombines TRBV6-5 with TRBJ2-1, with D possibly being TRBD2 (5 bases). The CDR3 is 17 amino acids. Germline V gene sequence: CDR1 MNHEY, CDR2 SVGAGI. Trimming shortened V by 6 bases and J by 2 bases, and 20 bases separated the two germline ends. CDR3 protein: CASSMNGGLVTYNEQFF. The CDR3 DNA follows: TGTGCCAGCAGCATGAACGGCGGACTTGTTACCTACAATGAGCAGTTCTTC.

This clonotype came up a few times. The CDR3 reads CASASPHDSDNEQFF. CDR3 nucleotides: TGTGCCAGTGCGAGTCCCCACGACAGTGACAATGAGCAGTTCTTC. The chain recombines TRBV28 with TRBJ2-1; weak D call: TRBD1 (5 bases). The CDR3 runs to 15 residues. Germline lookup yields CDR1 MDHEN and CDR2 SYDVKM. Trimming shortened V by 9 bases and J by 5 bases, and 20 bases separated the two germline ends. The whole variable domain, remainder taken from reference TRBV28 and TRBJ2-1, is DVKVTQSSRYLVKRTGEKVFLECVQDMDHENMFWYRQDPGLGLRLIYFSYDVKMKEKGDIPEGYSVSREKKERFSLILESASTNQTSMYLCASASPHDSDNEQFFGPGTRLTVL.